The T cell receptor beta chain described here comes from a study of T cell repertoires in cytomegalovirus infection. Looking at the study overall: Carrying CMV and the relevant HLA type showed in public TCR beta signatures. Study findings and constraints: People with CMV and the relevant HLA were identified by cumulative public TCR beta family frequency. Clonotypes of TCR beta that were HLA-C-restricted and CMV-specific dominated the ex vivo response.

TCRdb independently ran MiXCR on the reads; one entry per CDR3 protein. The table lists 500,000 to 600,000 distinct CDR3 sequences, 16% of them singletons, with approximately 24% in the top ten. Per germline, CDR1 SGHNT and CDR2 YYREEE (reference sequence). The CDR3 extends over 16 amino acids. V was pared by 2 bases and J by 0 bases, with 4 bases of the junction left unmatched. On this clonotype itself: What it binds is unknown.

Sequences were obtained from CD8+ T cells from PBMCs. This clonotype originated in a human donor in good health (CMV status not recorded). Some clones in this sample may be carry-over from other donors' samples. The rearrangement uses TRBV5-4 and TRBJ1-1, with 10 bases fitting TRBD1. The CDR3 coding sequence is TGTGCCAGCAGCTTCGAGACAGGGGGCCTGAACACTGAAGCTTTCTTT. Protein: CASSFETGGLNTEAFF.